The 8 T cell receptor beta chains in this list originate from one sample, sequenced in a study of blood T cell repertoires in COVID-19. The protocol was immunoSEQ multiplex PCR, while the TCRdb copy is restricted to in-frame clones and leaves out a portion. The table lists about 160,000 clones, about 83% of them singletons, with around 8.1% in the top ten. The sample was peripheral blood. Receptors originate from a man aged 55-75 years with acute or convalescent COVID-19.

In its sample, this clone was seen once. The gene calls are TRBV28 and TRBJ2-7, with TRBD2 identical over 7 bases. Trimming removed 5 bases from V and 0 bases from J; junction bases left unmatched: 4. Germline V gives CDR1 MDHEN, CDR2 SYDVKM. The CDR3 loop spans 14 amino acids. The CDR3 sequence: CASSGAGTSYEQYF. Written as DNA, the CDR3 is TGTGCCAGCAGTGGAGCGGGGACCTCCTACGAGCAGTACTTC.

The rearrangement links TRBV6-1 to TRBJ2-5, with D possibly TRBD2 on 6 matching bases. CDR1 is MNHNS and CDR2 is SASEGT in the germline V gene. The V and J ends lost 3 bases and 5 bases respectively, with 13 bases between them. This CDR3 has 14 residues. CDR3 sequence reads: CASSEGGLRETQYF. CDR3 coding DNA: TGTGCCAGCAGTGAGGGGGGACTCCGGGAGACCCAGTACTTC.

The CDR3 DNA is TGTGCCAGCAGCCAAGACAGGACTAACTATGGCTACACCTTC. Protein: CASSQDRTNYGYTF. V gene TRBV11-2 combines with J gene TRBJ1-2; maybe TRBD1 (6 bases). V dropped 5 bases and J dropped 0 bases, with 10 bases sitting between them. The length of the CDR3 is 14 residues. CDR1 and CDR2 (germline): SGHAT, FQNNGV.

The chain employs TRBV19 and TRBJ2-7; tentative D call: TRBD2 (7 bases). Germline V gene lookup returns CDR1 LNHDA and CDR2 SQIVND (reference sequence). Trimming shortened V by 3 bases and J by 3 bases, and 15 bases separated the two germline ends. There are 15 residues in the CDR3. Here the CDR3 DNA reads TGTGCCAGTAGTATGGGAGGGACAACGAACTACGAGCAGTACTTC. As protein: CASSMGGTTNYEQYF.

This clone was recorded a few times. This rearrangement joins TRBV2 to TRBJ1-6; 8 positions agree with TRBD1. Germline CDR1 SNHLY, CDR2 FYNNEI. With V trimmed by 1 base and J by 11 bases, 7 bases remained unmatched. The CDR3 spans 15 residues. Here the CDR3 DNA reads TGTGCCAGCAGTGAAGGGATAAGACAGGGGACACCCCTCCACTTT. It yields the protein CASSEGIRQGTPLHF.

DNA of the CDR3: TGTGCCAGCACGTTCTTAGGGGTCGACTCACCCCTCCACTTT. The encoded protein is CASTFLGVDSPLHF. V gene TRBV2 combines with J gene TRBJ1-6, with a possible D match to TRBD1 (5 bases). CDR3 size: 14 residues. Germline CDR1 and CDR2: SNHLY and FYNNEI. Deletions cut 7 bases from V and 10 bases from J, with 17 bases between.

The rearrangement joins TRBV3-1 (or the pseudogene TRBV3-2) to TRBJ2-3; the D gene is possibly TRBD1 (6 bases). The CDR3 contains 16 residues. From germline, CDR1 is LGHDT and CDR2 YNNKEL (reference sequence). The V end lost 1 base, the J end lost 3 bases, and 14 bases lay between the germline ends. CDR3 DNA sequence: TGTGCCAGCAGCCAAGGGGAACCAGGGGCAACAGATACGCAGTATTTT. This codes for CASSQGEPGATDTQYF.

The V call is TRBV4-1, the J call TRBJ2-2; no firm D call. V was trimmed by 3 bases and J by 2 bases, leaving 7 bases between them. The CDR3 spans 14 residues. Germline V lookup: CDR1 MGHRA, CDR2 YSYEKL. CDR3 residues: CASSHLINTGELFF. Written as DNA, the CDR3 is TGCGCCAGCAGCCATCTAATAAACACCGGGGAGCTGTTTTTT.